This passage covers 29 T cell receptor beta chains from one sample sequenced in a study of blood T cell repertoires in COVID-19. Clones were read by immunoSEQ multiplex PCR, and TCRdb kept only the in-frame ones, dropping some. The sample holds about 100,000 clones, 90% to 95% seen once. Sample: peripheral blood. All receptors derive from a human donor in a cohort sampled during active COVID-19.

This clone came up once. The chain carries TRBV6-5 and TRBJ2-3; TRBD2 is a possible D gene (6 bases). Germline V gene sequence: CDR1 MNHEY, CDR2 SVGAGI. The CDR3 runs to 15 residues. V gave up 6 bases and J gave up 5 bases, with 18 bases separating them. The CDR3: CASSSSGPEGDTQYF. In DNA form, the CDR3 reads TGTGCCAGCAGCAGTAGCGGCCCGGAGGGAGATACGCAGTATTTT.

CDR3 protein: CASSYPAGRNEKLFF. The CDR3 nucleotides are TGTGCCAGCAGTTACCCCGCAGGGAGGAATGAAAAACTGTTTTTT. The chain has TRBV6-6 and TRBJ1-4; D perhaps matches TRBD1 (5 bases). V lost 2 bases and J lost 5, with 12 bases in between. Germline V lookup: CDR1 MNHNY, CDR2 SVGAGI (reference sequence). The CDR3 has 15 residues.

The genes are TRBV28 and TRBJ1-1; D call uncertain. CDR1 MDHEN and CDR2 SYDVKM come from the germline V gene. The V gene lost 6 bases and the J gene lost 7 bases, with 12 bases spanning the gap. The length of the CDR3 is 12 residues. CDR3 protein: CASSPSLLEAFF. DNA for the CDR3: TGTGCCAGCAGCCCATCGTTACTTGAAGCTTTCTTT.

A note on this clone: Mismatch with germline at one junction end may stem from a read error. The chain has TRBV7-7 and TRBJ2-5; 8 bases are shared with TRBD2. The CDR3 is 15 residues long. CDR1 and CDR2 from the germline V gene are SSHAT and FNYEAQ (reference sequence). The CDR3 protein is CASSLNSGAQETQYF. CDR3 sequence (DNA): TGTGCTAGCAGCTTAAATAGCGGGGCCCAAGAGACCCAGTACTTC.

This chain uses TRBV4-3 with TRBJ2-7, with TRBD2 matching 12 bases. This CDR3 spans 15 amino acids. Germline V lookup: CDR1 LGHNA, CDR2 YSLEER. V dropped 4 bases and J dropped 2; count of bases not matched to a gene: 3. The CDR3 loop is CASSPRLAGAYEQYF. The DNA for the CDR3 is TGCGCCAGCAGCCCCCGACTAGCGGGAGCCTACGAGCAGTACTTC.

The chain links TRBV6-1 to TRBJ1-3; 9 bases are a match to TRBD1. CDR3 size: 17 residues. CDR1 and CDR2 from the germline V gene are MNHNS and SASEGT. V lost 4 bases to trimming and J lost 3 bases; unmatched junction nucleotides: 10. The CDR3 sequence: CASSGVRHRGLGNTIYF. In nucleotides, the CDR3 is TGTGCCAGCAGTGGGGTGAGGCACAGGGGGCTTGGAAACACCATATATTTT.

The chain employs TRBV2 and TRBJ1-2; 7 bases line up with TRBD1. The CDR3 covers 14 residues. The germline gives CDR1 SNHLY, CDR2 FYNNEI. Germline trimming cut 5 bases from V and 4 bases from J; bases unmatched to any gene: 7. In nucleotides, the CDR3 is TGTGCCAGCAGTTTACAGGGGATTTCCTATGGCTACACCTTC. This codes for CASSLQGISYGYTF.

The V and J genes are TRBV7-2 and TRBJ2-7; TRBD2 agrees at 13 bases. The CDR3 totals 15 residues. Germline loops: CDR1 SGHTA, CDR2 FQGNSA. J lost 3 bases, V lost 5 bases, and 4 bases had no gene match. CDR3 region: CASSAGTSGNYEQYF. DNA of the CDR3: TGTGCCAGCAGCGCCGGGACTAGCGGGAACTACGAGCAGTACTTC.

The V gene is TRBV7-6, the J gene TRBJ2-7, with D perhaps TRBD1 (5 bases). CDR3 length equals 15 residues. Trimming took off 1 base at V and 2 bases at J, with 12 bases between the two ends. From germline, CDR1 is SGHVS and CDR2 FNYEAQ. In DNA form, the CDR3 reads TGTGCCAGCAGCTTAGGGGGCAAGTCTACCTACGAGCAGTACTTC. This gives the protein CASSLGGKSTYEQYF.

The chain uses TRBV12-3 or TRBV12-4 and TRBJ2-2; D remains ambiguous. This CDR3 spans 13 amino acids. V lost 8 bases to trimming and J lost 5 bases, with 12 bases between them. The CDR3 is CASSRPRTGELFF. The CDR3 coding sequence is TGTGCCAGCTCCCGCCCGAGGACCGGGGAGCTGTTTTTT.

The CDR3 spells CASSLQQLNTEAFF. CDR3 nucleotide sequence: TGTGCCAGCAGTTTACAACAGTTGAACACTGAAGCTTTCTTT. V usage is TRBV28 and J usage is TRBJ1-1; D is uncertain. Per the germline V gene, CDR1 is MDHEN and CDR2 is SYDVKM. Trimming pared 2 bases from V and 0 bases from J, leaving 7 bases between. CDR3 size: 14 residues.

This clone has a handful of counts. The CDR3 spells CASSSRDRVYNEQFF. Here the CDR3 DNA reads TGTGCCAGCAGTTCGCGGGACAGGGTATACAATGAGCAGTTCTTC. V gene TRBV6-2 or TRBV6-3 combines with J gene TRBJ2-1; TRBD1 aligns across 9 bases. This CDR3 region has 15 residues. V was pared by 4 bases and J by 4 bases, with 5 bases of the junction left unmatched. CDR1 MNHEY and CDR2 SVGEGT come from the germline V gene.

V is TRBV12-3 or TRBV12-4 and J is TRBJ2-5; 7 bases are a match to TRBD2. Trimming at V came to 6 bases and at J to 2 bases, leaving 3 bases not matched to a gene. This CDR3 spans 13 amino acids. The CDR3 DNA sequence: TGTGCCAGCAGAAGCGGGGTACAAGAGACCCAGTACTTC. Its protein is CASRSGVQETQYF.

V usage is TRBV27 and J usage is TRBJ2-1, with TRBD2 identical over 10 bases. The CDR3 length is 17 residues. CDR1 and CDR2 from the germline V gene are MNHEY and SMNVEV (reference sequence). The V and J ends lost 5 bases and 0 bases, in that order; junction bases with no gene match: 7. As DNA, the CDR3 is TGTGCCAGCAGTCTAGCGGGAGTCCCTCTCTCCTACAATGAGCAGTTCTTC. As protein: CASSLAGVPLSYNEQFF.

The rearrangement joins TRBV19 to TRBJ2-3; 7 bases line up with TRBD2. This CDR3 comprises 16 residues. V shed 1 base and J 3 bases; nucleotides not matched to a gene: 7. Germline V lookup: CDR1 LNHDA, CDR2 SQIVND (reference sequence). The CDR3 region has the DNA TGTGCCAGTAGTATAGGGGCGCGGGGGTATACAGATACGCAGTATTTT. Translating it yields CASSIGARGYTDTQYF.

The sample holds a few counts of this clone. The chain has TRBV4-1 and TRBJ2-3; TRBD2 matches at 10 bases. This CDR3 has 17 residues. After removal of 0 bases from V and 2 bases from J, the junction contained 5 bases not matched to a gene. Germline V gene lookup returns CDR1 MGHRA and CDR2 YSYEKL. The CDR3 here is CASSQEERGGATDTQYF. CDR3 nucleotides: TGCGCCAGCAGCCAAGAGGAGCGGGGGGGCGCCACAGATACGCAGTATTTT.

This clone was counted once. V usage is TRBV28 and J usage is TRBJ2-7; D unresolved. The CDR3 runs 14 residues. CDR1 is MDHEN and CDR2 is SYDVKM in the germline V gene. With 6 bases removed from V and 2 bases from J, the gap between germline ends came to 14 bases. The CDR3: CASSLRQFTYEQYF. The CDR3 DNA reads TGTGCCAGCAGCCTTCGACAATTTACCTACGAGCAGTACTTC.

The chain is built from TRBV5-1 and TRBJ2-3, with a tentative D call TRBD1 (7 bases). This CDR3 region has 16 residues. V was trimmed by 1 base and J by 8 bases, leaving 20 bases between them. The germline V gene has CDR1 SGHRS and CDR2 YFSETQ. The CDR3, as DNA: TGCGCCAGCAGCTTGCAGGGGGGCGACCGCCTTGGTACGCAGTATTTT. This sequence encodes CASSLQGGDRLGTQYF.

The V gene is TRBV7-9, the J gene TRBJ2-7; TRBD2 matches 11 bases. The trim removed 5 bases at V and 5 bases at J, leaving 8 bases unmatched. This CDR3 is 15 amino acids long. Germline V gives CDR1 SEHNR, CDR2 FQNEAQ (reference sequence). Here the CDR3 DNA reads TGTGCCAGCAGCCTCCTAGCGGGAGGAACCGACGAGCAGTACTTC. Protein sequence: CASSLLAGGTDEQYF.

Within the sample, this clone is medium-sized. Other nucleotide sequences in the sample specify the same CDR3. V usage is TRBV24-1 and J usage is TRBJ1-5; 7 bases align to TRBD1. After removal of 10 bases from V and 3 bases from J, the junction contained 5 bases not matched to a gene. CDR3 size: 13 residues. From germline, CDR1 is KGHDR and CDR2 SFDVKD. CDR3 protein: CATQGGNNQPQHF. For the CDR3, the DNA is TGTGCCACGCAGGGGGGAAACAATCAGCCCCAGCATTTT.

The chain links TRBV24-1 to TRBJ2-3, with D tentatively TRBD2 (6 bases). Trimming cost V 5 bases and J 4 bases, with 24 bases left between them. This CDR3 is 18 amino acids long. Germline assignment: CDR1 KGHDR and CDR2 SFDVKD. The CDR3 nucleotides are TGTGCCACCAGTGGGACCTCCCAAGCCGGAGGGGCCCCAGATACGCAGTATTTT. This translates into CATSGTSQAGGAPDTQYF.

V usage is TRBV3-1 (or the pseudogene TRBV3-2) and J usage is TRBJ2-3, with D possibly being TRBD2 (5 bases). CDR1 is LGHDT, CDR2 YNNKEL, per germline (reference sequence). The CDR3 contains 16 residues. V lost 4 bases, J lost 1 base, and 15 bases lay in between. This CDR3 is CASSPQAEAGTDTQYF. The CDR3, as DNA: TGTGCCAGCAGCCCTCAAGCGGAGGCCGGCACAGATACGCAGTATTTT.

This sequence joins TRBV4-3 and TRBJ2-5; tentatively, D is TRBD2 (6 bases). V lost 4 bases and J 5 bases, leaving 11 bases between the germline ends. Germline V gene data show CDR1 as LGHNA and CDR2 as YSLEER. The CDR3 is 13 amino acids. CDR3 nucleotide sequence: TGCGCCAGCAGCCCGGAGGAGGGCGAGACCCAGTACTTC. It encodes CASSPEEGETQYF.

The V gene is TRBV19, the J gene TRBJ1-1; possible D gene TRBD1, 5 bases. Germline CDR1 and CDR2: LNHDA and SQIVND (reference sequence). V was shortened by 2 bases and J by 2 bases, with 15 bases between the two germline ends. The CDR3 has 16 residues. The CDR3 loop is CASSIRGGKVNTEAFF. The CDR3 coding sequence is TGTGCCAGTAGTATACGGGGGGGAAAAGTAAACACTGAAGCTTTCTTT. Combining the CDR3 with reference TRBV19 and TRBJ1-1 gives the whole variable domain DGGITQSPKYLFRKEGQNVTLSCEQNLNHDAMYWYRQDPGQGLRLIYYSQIVNDFQKGDIAEGYSVSREKKESFPLTVTSAQKNPTAFYLCASSIRGGKVNTEAFFGQGTRLTVV.

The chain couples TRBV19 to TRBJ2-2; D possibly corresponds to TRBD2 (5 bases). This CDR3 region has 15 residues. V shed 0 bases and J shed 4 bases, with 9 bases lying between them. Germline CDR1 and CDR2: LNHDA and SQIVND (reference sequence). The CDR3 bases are TGTGCCAGTAGTATAGATCCCGAGGGCACCGGGGAGCTGTTTTTT. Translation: CASSIDPEGTGELFF.

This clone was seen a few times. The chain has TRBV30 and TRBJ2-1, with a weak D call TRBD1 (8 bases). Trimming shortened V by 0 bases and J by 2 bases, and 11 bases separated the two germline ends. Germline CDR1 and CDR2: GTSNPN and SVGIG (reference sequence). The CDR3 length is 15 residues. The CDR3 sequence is CAWSVTGGAYNEQFF. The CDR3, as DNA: TGTGCCTGGAGTGTAACAGGGGGGGCCTACAATGAGCAGTTCTTC.

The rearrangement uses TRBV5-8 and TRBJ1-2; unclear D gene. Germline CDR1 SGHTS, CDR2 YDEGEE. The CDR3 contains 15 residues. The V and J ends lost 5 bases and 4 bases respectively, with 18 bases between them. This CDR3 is CASSPSGGLGYGYTF. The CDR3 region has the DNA TGTGCCAGCAGTCCCTCCGGAGGCCTAGGCTATGGCTACACCTTC.

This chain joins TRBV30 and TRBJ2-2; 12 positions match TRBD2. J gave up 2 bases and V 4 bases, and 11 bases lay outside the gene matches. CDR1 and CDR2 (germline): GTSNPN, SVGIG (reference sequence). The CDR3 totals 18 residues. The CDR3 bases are TGTGCCTGGACGCAATACCGGACTAGCGGGATAAACACCGGGGAGCTGTTTTTT. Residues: CAWTQYRTSGINTGELFF.

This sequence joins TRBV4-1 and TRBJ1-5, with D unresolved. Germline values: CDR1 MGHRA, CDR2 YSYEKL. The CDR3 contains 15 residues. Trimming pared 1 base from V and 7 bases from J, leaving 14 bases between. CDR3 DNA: TGCGCCAGCAGCCAAGTCAAGGTAACGGGACAGCCCCAGCATTTT. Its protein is CASSQVKVTGQPQHF.